These T cell receptor beta chains were read from a single sample in a study of CD8+CD57+ T cells in acquired aplastic anemia. From the reads, TCRdb called clonotypes with MiXCR, one entry per CDR3 protein. Among about 130,000 distinct CDR3 sequences listed, around 50% were seen once. Sequenced sample: sorted CD4+, CD8+, or CD8+CD57+ T cells (not recorded which) from PBMCs. The receptors were gathered from a human donor in good health, serving as a control. The CDR3 runs from the conserved cysteine through the conserved F or W.

TRBJ2-3 | TRBV29-1 | CSAEWSGGGDTQYF
TRBJ1-3 | TRBV6-2/TRBV6-3 | CASSNAVAGSGNTIYF
TRBJ2-2 | TRBV5-4 | CASSHGGEANTGELFF
TRBJ2-6 | TRBV5-1 | CASSSQGSGANVLTF
TRBJ1-2 | TRBV20-1 | CSVRRDRASGHTF
TRBJ2-1 | TRBV2 | CASRGTSGGYNEQFF
TRBJ2-7 | TRBV2 | CASRIRVFTYEQYF
TRBJ2-1 | TRBV19 | CASSLGTSGGNEQFF
TRBJ2-2 | TRBV7-2 | CASSERGTNTGELFF
TRBJ2-7 | TRBV20-1 | CSAHRQGASEQYF
TRBJ2-1 | TRBV7-9 | CASSLDGANEQFF
TRBJ1-1 | TRBV10-3 | CAIRPVGEENEAFF
TRBJ2-3 | TRBV19 | CASSVEGRADTQYF
TRBJ2-5 | TRBV11-1 | CASSSQGGGRGETQYF
TRBJ1-1 | TRBV10-3 | CAISDPQGLNTEAFF
TRBJ2-2 | TRBV12-3/TRBV12-4 | CASTLGPNTGELFF
TRBJ2-7 | TRBV12-3/TRBV12-4 | CASSSPDREIYEQYF
TRBJ2-7 | TRBV20-1 | CSARDVRTTYEQYF
TRBJ1-2 | TRBV19 | CASRTGFDYGYTF
TRBJ1-2 | TRBV4-3 | CASSQDRRASGYTF
TRBJ1-5 | TRBV10-1 | CASVGTADQPQHF
TRBJ2-3 | TRBV7-2 | CASSSLSRTLPF
TRBJ1-1 | TRBV7-6 | CASSLAGGGARTEAFF
TRBJ1-1 | TRBV3-2 | CASSLGDRGRAEAFF
TRBJ2-5 | TRBV7-7 | CASSQAGGETQYF